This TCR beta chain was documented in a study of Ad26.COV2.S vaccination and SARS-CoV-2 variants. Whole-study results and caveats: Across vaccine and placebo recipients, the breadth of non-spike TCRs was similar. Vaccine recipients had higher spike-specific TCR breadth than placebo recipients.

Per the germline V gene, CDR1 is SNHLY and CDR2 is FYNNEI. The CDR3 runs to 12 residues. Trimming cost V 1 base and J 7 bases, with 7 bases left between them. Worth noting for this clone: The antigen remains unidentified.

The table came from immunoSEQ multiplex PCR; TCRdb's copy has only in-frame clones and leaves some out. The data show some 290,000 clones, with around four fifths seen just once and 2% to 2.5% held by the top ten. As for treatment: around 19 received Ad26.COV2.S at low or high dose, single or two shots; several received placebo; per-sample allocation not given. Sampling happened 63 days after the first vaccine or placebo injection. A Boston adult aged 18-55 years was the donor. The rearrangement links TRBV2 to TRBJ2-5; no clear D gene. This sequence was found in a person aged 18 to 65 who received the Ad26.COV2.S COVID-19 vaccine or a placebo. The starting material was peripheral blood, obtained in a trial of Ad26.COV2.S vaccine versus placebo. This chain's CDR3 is CASSEGYGTQYF. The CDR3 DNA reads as TGTGCCAGCAGTGAAGGGTATGGGACCCAGTACTTC.